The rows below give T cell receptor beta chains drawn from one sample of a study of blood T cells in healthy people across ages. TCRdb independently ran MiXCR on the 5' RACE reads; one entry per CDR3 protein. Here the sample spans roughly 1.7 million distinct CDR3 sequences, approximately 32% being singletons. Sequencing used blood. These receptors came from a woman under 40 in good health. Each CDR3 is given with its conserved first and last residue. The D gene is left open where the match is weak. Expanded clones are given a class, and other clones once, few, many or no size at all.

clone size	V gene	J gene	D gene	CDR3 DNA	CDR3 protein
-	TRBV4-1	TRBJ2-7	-	TGCGCCAGCAGCCCAGGTACCCTCTCCTACGTGCAGTACTTC	CASSPGTLSYVQYF
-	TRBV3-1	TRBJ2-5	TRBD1	TGTGCCAGCAGCCAAGGAGCAGGGGGCGGACAGTACTTC	CASSQGAGGGQYF
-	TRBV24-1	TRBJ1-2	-	TGTGCCACCAGTGAGGGCTATGGCTACACCTTC	CATSEGYGYTF
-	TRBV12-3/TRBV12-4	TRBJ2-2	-	TGTGCCAGCAGTTCCCCGGGACGACCCACCGGGGAGCTGTTTTTT	CASSSPGRPTGELFF
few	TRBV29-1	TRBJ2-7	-	TGCAGCGTTGGGGATCCACTCCAGTTGAGCTACGAGCAGTACTTC	CSVGDPLQLSYEQYF
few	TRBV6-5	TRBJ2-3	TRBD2	TGTGCCAGCAGTTCCAGGGACTACAGGCGCACAGATACGCAGTATTTT	CASSSRDYRRTDTQYF
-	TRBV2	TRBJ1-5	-	TGTGCCAGCAGTGAAGCGCTGTGGAGGGGGTCTTCTCAGCCCCAGCATTTT	CASSEALWRGSSQPQHF
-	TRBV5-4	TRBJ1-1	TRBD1	TGTGCCAGCAGCTACTGGACAGGGGGCAACACTGAAGCTTTCTTT	CASSYWTGGNTEAFF
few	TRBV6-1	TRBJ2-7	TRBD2	TGTGCCAGCAGTGAACTAGCGGGAGGTTTGCCCCACGAGCAGTACTTC	CASSELAGGLPHEQYF
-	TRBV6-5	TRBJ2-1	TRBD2	TGTGCCAGCAGTTACGAAGCGGGACCATACAATGAGCAGTTCTTC	CASSYEAGPYNEQFF
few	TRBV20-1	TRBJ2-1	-	TGCAGTGCGGGTCGTCTCAATGAGCAGTTCTTC	CSAGRLNEQFF
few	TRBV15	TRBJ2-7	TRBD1	TGTGCCACCAGCAGAGTGGACAGGGGTACCCACGAGCAGTACTTC	CATSRVDRGTHEQYF
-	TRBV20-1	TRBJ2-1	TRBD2	TGCAGTGCTAGAGATCGGGCTAGCGGGACCTACAATGAGCAGTTCTTC	CSARDRASGTYNEQFF
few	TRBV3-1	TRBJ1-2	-	TGTGCCAGCGGCGGGTGGGGATATCCTAACTATGGCTACACCTTC	CASGGWGYPNYGYTF
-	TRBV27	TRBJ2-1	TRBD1	TGTGCCAGCAGTTTATTGAGGCAAACAGGGGCATCCTACAATGAGCAGTTCTTC	CASSLLRQTGASYNEQFF
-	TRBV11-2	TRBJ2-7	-	TGTGCCAGCAGCTTAGAGTTTGGTCCCGACTGGTACGAGCAGTACTTC	CASSLEFGPDWYEQYF
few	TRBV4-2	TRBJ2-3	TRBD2	TGTGCCAGCAGCCAAGATTTGGCTAGCGGGATGACAGATACGCAGTATTTT	CASSQDLASGMTDTQYF
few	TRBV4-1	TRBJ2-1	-	TGCGCCAGCAGCCGAGTAAGCAACTCCTACAATGAGCAGTTCTTC	CASSRVSNSYNEQFF
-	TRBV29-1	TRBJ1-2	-	TGCAGCGCCGGGATAGGTCGAGAGGGGAATGGCTACACCTTC	CSAGIGREGNGYTF
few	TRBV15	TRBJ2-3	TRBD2	TGTGCCACCAGCAGAGATAAGCGACTAGCGGGGGGGGCAGATACGCAGTATTTT	CATSRDKRLAGGADTQYF
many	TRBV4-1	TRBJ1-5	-	TGCGCCAGCAGCCAAGTCTACAGTAATCAGCCCCAGCATTTT	CASSQVYSNQPQHF
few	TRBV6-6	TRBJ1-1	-	TGTGCCAGCAGTGCCCGGTTAACCGGGGAAGCTTTCTTT	CASSARLTGEAFF
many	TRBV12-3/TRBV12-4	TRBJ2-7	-	TGTGCCAGCAGTTTAGCGGTGGGGGGGCTCGAGGAGCAGTACTTC	CASSLAVGGLEEQYF
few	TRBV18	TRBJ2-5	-	TGTGCCAGCGCCCGACAGTTCCAAGAGACCCAGTACTTC	CASARQFQETQYF
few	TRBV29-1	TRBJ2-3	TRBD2	TGCAGCGGGGCCAAGCTAGCGGGGGGGGTGGATACGCAGTATTTT	CSGAKLAGGVDTQYF
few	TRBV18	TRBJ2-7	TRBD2	TGTGCCAGCTCACGGGGACTAAGTGGCGACGAGCAGTACTTC	CASSRGLSGDEQYF